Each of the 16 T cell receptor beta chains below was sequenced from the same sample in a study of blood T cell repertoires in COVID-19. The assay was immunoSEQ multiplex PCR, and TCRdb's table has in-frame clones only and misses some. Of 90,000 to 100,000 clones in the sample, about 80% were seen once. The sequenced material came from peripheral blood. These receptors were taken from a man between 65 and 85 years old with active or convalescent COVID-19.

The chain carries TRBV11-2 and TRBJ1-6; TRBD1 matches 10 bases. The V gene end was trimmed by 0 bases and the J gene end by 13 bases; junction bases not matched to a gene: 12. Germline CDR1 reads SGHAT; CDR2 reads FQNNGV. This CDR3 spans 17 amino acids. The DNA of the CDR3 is TGTGCCAGCAGCTTAGATCGGGACAGGGGAATAAGGCGGCCCCTCCACTTT. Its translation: CASSLDRDRGIRRPLHF.

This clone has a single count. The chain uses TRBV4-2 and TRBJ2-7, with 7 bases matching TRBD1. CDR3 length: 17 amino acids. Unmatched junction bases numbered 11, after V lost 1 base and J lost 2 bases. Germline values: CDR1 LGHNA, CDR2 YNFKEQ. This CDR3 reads CASSQGIQGVVTYEQYF. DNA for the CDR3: TGTGCCAGCAGCCAAGGAATCCAGGGGGTTGTGACCTACGAGCAGTACTTC.

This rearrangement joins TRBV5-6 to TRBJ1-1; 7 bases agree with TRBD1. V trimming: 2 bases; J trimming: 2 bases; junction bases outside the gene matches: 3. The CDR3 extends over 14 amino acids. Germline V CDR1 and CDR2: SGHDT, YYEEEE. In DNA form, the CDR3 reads TGTGCCAGCAGCTTCGGACAGGTAAACACTGAAGCTTTCTTT. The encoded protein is CASSFGQVNTEAFF.

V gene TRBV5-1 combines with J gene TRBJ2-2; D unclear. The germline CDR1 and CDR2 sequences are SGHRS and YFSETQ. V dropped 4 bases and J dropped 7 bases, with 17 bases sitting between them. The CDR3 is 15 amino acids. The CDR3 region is CASSPRGKSVGELFF. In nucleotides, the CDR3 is TGCGCCAGCAGCCCCAGAGGAAAATCGGTCGGGGAGCTGTTTTTT.

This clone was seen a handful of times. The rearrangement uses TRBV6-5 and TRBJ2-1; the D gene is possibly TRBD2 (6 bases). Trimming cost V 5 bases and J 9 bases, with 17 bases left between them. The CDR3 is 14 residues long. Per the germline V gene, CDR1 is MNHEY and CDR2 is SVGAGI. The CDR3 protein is CASSPGLHGPEQFF. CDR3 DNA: TGTGCCAGCAGTCCGGGACTCCACGGACCTGAGCAGTTCTTC.

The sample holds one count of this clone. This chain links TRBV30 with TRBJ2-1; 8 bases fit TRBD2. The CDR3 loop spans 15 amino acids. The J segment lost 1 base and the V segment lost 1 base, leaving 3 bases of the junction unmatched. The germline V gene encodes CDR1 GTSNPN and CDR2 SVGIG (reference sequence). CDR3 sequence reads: CAWSEGLESYNEQFF. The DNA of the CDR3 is TGTGCCTGGAGTGAGGGACTAGAGTCCTACAATGAGCAGTTCTTC.

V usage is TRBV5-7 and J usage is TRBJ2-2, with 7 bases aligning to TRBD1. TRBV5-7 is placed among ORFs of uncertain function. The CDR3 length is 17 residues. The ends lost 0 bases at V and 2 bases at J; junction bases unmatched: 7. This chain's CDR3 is CASSLGRTGSNTGELFF. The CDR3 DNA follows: TGTGCCAGCAGCTTGGGGCGGACAGGCTCCAACACCGGGGAGCTGTTTTTT.

The CDR3: CASSPRGPSSYEQYF. The CDR3 bases are TGTGCCAGCAGCCCCCGTGGGCCGAGCTCCTACGAGCAGTACTTC. The chain combines TRBV7-8 with TRBJ2-7, with unresolved D. Germline CDR1 SGHVS, CDR2 FQNEAQ. The CDR3 runs to 15 residues. V was shortened by 5 bases and J by 0 bases, with 14 bases between the two germline ends.

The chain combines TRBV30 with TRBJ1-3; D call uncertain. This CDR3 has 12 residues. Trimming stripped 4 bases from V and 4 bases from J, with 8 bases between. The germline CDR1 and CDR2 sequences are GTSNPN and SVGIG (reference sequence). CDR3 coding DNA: TGTGCCTGGAAAGGGAGGGGAAACACCATATATTTT. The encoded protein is CAWKGRGNTIYF.

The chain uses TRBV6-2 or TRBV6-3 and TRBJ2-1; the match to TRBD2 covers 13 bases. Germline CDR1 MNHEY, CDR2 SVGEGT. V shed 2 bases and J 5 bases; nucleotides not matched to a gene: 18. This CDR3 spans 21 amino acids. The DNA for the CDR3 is TGTGCCAGCAGTTACGGGGTCCGGGGACTAGCGGGGTACAAGGGGCACAATGAGCAGTTCTTC. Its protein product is CASSYGVRGLAGYKGHNEQFF.

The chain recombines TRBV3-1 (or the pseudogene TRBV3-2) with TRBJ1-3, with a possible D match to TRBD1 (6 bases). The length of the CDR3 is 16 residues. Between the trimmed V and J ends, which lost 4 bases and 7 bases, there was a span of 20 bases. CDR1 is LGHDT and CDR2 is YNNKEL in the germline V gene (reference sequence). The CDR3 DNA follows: TGTGCCAGCAGCCCCCCGGACAGAATTGCAGCCAACACCATATATTTT. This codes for CASSPPDRIAANTIYF.

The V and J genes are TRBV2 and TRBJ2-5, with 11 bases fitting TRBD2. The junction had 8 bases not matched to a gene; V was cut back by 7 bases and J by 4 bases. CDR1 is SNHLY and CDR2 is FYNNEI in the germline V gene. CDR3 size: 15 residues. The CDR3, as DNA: TGTGCCAGCACACTAGCGGGGGCTGGTGTAGAGACCCAGTACTTC. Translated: CASTLAGAGVETQYF.

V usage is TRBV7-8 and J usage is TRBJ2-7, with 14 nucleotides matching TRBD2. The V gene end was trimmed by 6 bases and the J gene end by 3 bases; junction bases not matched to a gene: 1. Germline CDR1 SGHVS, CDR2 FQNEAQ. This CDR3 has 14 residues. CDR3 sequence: CASRGTSGGYEQYF. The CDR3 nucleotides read TGTGCCAGCAGAGGGACTAGCGGGGGCTACGAGCAGTACTTC.

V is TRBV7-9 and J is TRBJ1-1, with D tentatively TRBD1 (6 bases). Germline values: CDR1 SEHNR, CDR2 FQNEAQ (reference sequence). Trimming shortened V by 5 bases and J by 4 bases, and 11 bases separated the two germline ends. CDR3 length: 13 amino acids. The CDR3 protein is CASSRGGGTEAFF. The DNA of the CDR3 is TGTGCCAGCAGCAGGGGGGGAGGCACTGAAGCTTTCTTT. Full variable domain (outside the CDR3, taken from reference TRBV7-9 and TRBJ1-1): DTGVSQNPRHKITKRGQNVTFRCDPISEHNRLYWYRQTLGQGPEFLTYFQNEAQLEKSRLLSDRFSAERPKGSFSTLEIQRTEQGDSAMYLCASSRGGGTEAFFGQGTRLTVV.

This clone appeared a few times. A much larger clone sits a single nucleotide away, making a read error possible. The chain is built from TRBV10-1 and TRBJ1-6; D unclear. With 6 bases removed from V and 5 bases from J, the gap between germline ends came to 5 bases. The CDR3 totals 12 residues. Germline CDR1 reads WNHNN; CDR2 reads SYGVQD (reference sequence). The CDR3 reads CASSQNNSPLHF. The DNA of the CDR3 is TGCGCCAGCAGCCAGAATAATTCACCCCTCCACTTT.

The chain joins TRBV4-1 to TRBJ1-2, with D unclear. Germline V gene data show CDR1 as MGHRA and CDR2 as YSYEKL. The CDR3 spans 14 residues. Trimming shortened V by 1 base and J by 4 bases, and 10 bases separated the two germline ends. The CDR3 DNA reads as TGCGCCAGCAGCCAAGTGGCAGGTAGCTATGGCTACACCTTC. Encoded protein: CASSQVAGSYGYTF.